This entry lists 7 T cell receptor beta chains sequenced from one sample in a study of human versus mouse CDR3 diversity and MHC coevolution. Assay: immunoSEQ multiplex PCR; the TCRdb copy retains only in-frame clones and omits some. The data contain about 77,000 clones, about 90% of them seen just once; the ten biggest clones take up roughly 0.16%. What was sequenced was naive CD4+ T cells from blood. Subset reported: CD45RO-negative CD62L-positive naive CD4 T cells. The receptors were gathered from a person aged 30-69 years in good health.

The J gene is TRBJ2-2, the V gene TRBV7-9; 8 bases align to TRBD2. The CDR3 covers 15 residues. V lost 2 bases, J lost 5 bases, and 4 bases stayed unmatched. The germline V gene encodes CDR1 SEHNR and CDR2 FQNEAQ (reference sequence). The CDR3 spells CASSLRRGGTGELFF. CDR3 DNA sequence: TGTGCCAGCAGCTTAAGACGCGGGGGGACCGGGGAGCTGTTTTTT.

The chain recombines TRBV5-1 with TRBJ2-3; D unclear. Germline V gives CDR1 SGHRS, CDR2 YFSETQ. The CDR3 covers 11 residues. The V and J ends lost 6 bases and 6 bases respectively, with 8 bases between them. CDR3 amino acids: CASTSRDTQYF. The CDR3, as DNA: TGCGCCAGCACCTCCCGGGATACGCAGTATTTT.

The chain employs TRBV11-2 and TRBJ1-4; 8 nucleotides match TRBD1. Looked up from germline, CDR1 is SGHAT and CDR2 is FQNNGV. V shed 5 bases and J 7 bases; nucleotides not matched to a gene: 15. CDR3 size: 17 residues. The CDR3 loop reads CASSPRTGSLLGEKLFF. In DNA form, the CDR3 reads TGTGCCAGCAGCCCAAGGACAGGGAGCCTCTTGGGTGAAAAACTGTTTTTT.

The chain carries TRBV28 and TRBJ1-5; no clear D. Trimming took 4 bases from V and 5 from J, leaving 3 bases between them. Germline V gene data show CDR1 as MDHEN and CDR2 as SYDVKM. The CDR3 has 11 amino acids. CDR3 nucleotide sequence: TGTGCCAGCAGTTCGTATCAGCCCCAGCATTTT. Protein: CASSSYQPQHF.

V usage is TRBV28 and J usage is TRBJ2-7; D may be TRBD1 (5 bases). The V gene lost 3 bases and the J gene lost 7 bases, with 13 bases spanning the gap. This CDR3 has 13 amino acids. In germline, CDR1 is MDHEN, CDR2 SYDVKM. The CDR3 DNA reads TGTGCCAGCAGTTTTCAGGGTTTGGGGGAGCAGTACTTC. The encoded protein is CASSFQGLGEQYF.

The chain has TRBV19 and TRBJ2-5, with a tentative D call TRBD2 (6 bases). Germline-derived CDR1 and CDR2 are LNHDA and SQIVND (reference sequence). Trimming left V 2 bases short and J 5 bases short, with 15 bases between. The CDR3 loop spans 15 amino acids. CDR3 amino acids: CASSILTEGRETQYF. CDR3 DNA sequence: TGTGCCAGTAGTATACTTACGGAGGGGAGGGAGACCCAGTACTTC.

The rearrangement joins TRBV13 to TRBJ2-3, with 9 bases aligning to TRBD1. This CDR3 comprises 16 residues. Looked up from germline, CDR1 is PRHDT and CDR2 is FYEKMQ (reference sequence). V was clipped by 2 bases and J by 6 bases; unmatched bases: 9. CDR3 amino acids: CASSLSLGQGTDTQYF. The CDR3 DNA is TGTGCCAGCAGCTTAAGTTTGGGACAGGGAACCGATACGCAGTATTTT.